The 27 T cell receptor beta chains reported below all come from one sample, sequenced in a study of shared clonotypes between healthy human individuals. Measured with immunoSEQ multiplex PCR; TCRdb has only the in-frame clones, and not every one. The sample holds 2 million to 3 million clones, roughly 93% seen once. The sample taken for sequencing was naive CD4+ T cells from PBMCs. Subset reported: CD45RA+ positively selected. The receptors come from a man aged 18 to 29 in good health. Some clones in this sample may be carry-over from other donors' samples.

The gene calls are TRBV10-3 and TRBJ2-7; 12 nucleotides agree with TRBD2. Losses at the gene ends were 9 bases for V and 2 bases for J; bases not matched to a gene: 14. The CDR3 covers 17 residues. Germline-derived CDR1 and CDR2 are ENHRY and SYGVKD. The CDR3 bases are TGTGCCATTTCAGGGGGCGCGACTAGCGGGAGCCCCTACGAGCAGTACTTC. Translated: CAISGGATSGSPYEQYF.

V usage is TRBV7-3 and J usage is TRBJ2-1, with TRBD2 identical over 7 bases. CDR1 and CDR2 (germline): SGHTA, FQGTGA. Trimming removed 1 base from V and 5 bases from J; junction bases left unmatched: 17. This CDR3 has 19 amino acids. CDR3 in DNA: TGTGCCAGCAGCTTAATGGCGGTTCGGGGCGCGGGGGAACACAATGAGCAGTTCTTC. This codes for CASSLMAVRGAGEHNEQFF.

V and J are TRBV18 and TRBJ1-1, with D perhaps matching TRBD1 (6 bases). The germline gives CDR1 KGHSH, CDR2 LQKENI. The CDR3 spans 15 residues. The ends were cut back, 3 bases at V and 3 bases at J, with 14 bases in the middle. In nucleotides, the CDR3 is TGTGCCAGCTCACCGGGGGGCGCGCGGGACACTGAAGCTTTCTTT. It yields the protein CASSPGGARDTEAFF.

The chain has TRBV4-2 and TRBJ2-5; 13 positions agree with TRBD2. Looked up from germline, CDR1 is LGHNA and CDR2 is YNFKEQ. This CDR3 is 17 amino acids long. The V gene end was trimmed by 1 base and the J gene end by 1 base; junction bases not matched to a gene: 3. The CDR3 reads CASSQVGLAGAQETQYF. CDR3 nucleotide sequence: TGTGCCAGCAGCCAAGTCGGACTAGCGGGAGCCCAAGAGACCCAGTACTTC.

This chain uses TRBV4-3 with TRBJ2-6; D is possibly TRBD1 or TRBD2 (5 bases each). Looked up from germline, CDR1 is LGHNA and CDR2 is YSLEER. This CDR3 is 20 amino acids long. V was trimmed by 4 bases and J by 4 bases, leaving 26 bases between them. This CDR3 is CASSRGVSTSGASGANVLTF. The CDR3 coding sequence is TGCGCCAGCAGCCGAGGGGTTAGCACCTCTGGGGCTTCAGGGGCCAACGTCCTGACTTTC.

V usage is TRBV19 and J usage is TRBJ1-2; D is unresolved. The CDR3 consists of 14 residues. CDR1 is LNHDA and CDR2 is SQIVND in the germline V gene (reference sequence). V shed 5 bases and J shed 2 bases, with 12 bases lying between them. The CDR3 nucleotides are TGTGCCAGTAGTGAAACGACGGCGAACTATGGCTACACCTTC. Translation: CASSETTANYGYTF. The full variable domain, completed using reference TRBV19 and TRBJ1-2, is DGGITQSPKYLFRKEGQNVTLSCEQNLNHDAMYWYRQDPGQGLRLIYYSQIVNDFQKGDIAEGYSVSREKKESFPLTVTSAQKNPTAFYLCASSETTANYGYTFGSGTRLTVV.

This chain connects TRBV18 to TRBJ1-1; D is unresolved. This CDR3 contains 15 residues. The germline CDR1 and CDR2 sequences are KGHSH and LQKENI. With 6 bases removed from V and 1 base from J, the gap between germline ends came to 15 bases. CDR3 sequence: CASSPSRVPNTEAFF. The CDR3 DNA is TGTGCCAGCTCGCCCTCCCGGGTCCCGAACACTGAAGCTTTCTTT.

Concerning this clone: The sample contains more than one DNA sequence encoding this CDR3. The chain has TRBV11-3 and TRBJ2-6; 8 bases are shared with TRBD1. Trimming removed 5 bases from V and 0 bases from J; junction bases left unmatched: 6. The V gene's germline CDR1 is SGHNT and CDR2 YENEEA. The CDR3 loop spans 17 amino acids. This CDR3 reads CASSPGTGNSGANVLTF. The CDR3 DNA sequence: TGTGCCAGCAGCCCGGGGACAGGCAACTCTGGGGCCAACGTCCTGACTTTC. The full variable domain, with the rest looked up from reference TRBV11-3 and TRBJ2-6, is EAGVVQSPRYKIIEKKQPVAFWCNPISGHNTLYWYLQNLGQGPELLIRYENEEAVDDSQLPKDRFSAERLKGVDSTLKIQPAELGDSAVYLCASSPGTGNSGANVLTFGAGSRLTVL.

The chain is built from TRBV5-1 and TRBJ1-3; TRBD1 is a possible D gene (5 bases). In germline, CDR1 is SGHRS, CDR2 YFSETQ. With 4 bases removed from V and 8 bases from J, the gap between germline ends came to 19 bases. The CDR3 runs to 15 residues. As DNA, the CDR3 is TGCGCCAGCAGCGCAACCGGGACCCCGGGAGACACCATATATTTT. Translated: CASSATGTPGDTIYF.

J is TRBJ2-2 and V is TRBV11-2, with 10 positions matching TRBD2. Germline trimming cut 6 bases from V and 4 bases from J; bases unmatched to any gene: 8. Per germline, CDR1 SGHAT and CDR2 FQNNGV. This CDR3 spans 16 amino acids. The CDR3 coding sequence is TGTGCCAGCAGAAAGATAGCGGGAGGTGGCACCGGGGAGCTGTTTTTT. Encoded protein: CASRKIAGGGTGELFF.

The V call is TRBV5-1, the J call TRBJ2-7; perhaps TRBD2 as D (6 bases). This CDR3 comprises 14 residues. The germline V gene has CDR1 SGHRS and CDR2 YFSETQ. V lost 4 bases and J lost 0, with 11 bases in between. The CDR3 loop reads CASSGGTNSYEQYF. The CDR3 coding sequence is TGCGCCAGCAGCGGGGGGACCAACTCCTACGAGCAGTACTTC.

The genes are TRBV19 and TRBJ2-5; tentatively, D is TRBD1 (6 bases). From germline, CDR1 is LNHDA and CDR2 SQIVND (reference sequence). The CDR3 totals 15 residues. V was cut by 5 bases and J by 2 bases, with 15 bases left in between. The CDR3 protein is CASSAWTATQETQYF. In DNA, the CDR3 is TGTGCCAGTAGTGCGTGGACAGCAACTCAAGAGACCCAGTACTTC.

This rearrangement joins TRBV19 to TRBJ1-5; 8 nucleotides match TRBD1. Germline-derived CDR1 and CDR2 are LNHDA and SQIVND (reference sequence). Trimming at V came to 6 bases and at J to 0 bases, leaving 7 bases not matched to a gene. The CDR3 consists of 16 residues. For the CDR3, the DNA is TGTGCCAGTAGGACAGGGGCCCTATATAGCAATCAGCCCCAGCATTTT. It is translated as CASRTGALYSNQPQHF.

V gene TRBV7-9 combines with J gene TRBJ1-4; maybe TRBD1 (5 bases). The germline V gene has CDR1 SEHNR and CDR2 FQNEAQ (reference sequence). CDR3 length: 15 residues. Deletions cut 5 bases from V and 7 bases from J, with 17 bases between. The CDR3 reads CASSRQQGEGEKLFF. The CDR3 DNA follows: TGTGCCAGCAGCCGCCAGCAGGGTGAGGGTGAAAAACTGTTTTTT.

The gene calls are TRBV15 and TRBJ2-3, with D perhaps matching TRBD2 (6 bases). Germline V CDR1 and CDR2: LNHNV, YYDKDF (reference sequence). Trimming took 1 base from V and 0 from J, leaving 8 bases between them. This CDR3 spans 15 amino acids. This chain's CDR3 is CATSRGSGSTDTQYF. The CDR3 bases are TGTGCCACCAGCAGAGGGAGCGGGAGCACAGATACGCAGTATTTT. The full variable domain, rest sourced from reference TRBV15 and TRBJ2-3, is DAMVIQNPRYQVTQFGKPVTLSCSQTLNHNVMYWYQQKSSQAPKLLFHYYDKDFNNEADTPDNFQSRRPNTSFCFLDIRSPGLGDTAMYLCATSRGSGSTDTQYFGPGTRLTVL.

The genes are TRBV5-6 and TRBJ1-2; D is unclear. CDR3 size: 14 residues. Germline CDR1 is SGHDT and CDR2 is YYEEEE. V was clipped by 0 bases and J by 7 bases, with 13 bases between them. The DNA of the CDR3 is TGTGCCAGCAGCTTGGGACGCGGGCTTGGTGGCTACACCTTC. It translates to CASSLGRGLGGYTF.

V is TRBV5-1 and J is TRBJ2-1; no clear D. The CDR3 runs 14 residues. Trimming took 2 bases from V and 1 from J, leaving 7 bases between them. Germline V gene data show CDR1 as SGHRS and CDR2 as YFSETQ. The CDR3, as DNA: TGCGCCAGCAGCTTCGGTCTTTCCTACAATGAGCAGTTCTTC. It yields the protein CASSFGLSYNEQFF.

This sequence joins TRBV5-1 and TRBJ1-1; D uncertain. The length of the CDR3 is 14 residues. Between the trimmed V and J ends, which lost 3 bases and 4 bases, there was a span of 13 bases. Germline V gives CDR1 SGHRS, CDR2 YFSETQ. The CDR3 DNA is TGCGCCAGCAGCTCTTCGGATTTGAGCACTGAAGCTTTCTTT. It specifies CASSSSDLSTEAFF. The full variable domain, in which reference TRBV5-1 and TRBJ1-1 provide the parts outside the CDR3, is KAGVTQTPRYLIKTRGQQVTLSCSPISGHRSVSWYQQTPGQGLQFLFEYFSETQRNKGNFPGRFSGRQFSNSRSEMNVSTLELGDSALYLCASSSSDLSTEAFFGQGTRLTVV.

This sequence joins TRBV20-1 and TRBJ2-3; D not certain. The germline V gene encodes CDR1 DFQATT and CDR2 SNEGSKA (reference sequence). The CDR3 contains 11 residues. V lost 6 bases to trimming and J lost 6 bases, with 10 bases between them. The CDR3 DNA sequence: TGCAGTGCCCGAATTAGGGATACGCAGTATTTT. Translating it yields CSARIRDTQYF.

The V and J genes are TRBV4-2 and TRBJ2-2; 10 nucleotides align to TRBD2. Per germline, CDR1 LGHNA and CDR2 YNFKEQ. The CDR3 contains 20 residues. With 2 bases clipped from V and 3 bases from J, the junction kept 15 bases outside the gene matches. The CDR3 DNA follows: TGTGCCAGCAGCCAACGACTAAGCCCTAGCGGGAGCCGTGACACCGGGGAGCTGTTTTTT. Translating gives CASSQRLSPSGSRDTGELFF.

The V gene is TRBV15, the J gene TRBJ1-3; a weak D match, TRBD1 (5 bases). The germline V gene has CDR1 LNHNV and CDR2 YYDKDF (reference sequence). The CDR3 consists of 16 residues. Trimming took off 1 base at V and 4 bases at J, with 14 bases between the two ends. CDR3 DNA sequence: TGTGCCACCAGCAGAGGAATAGGGGCTCGAGGAAACACCATATATTTT. Residues: CATSRGIGARGNTIYF.

J is TRBJ1-1 and V is TRBV18, with a possible D match to TRBD1 (6 bases). This CDR3 comprises 15 residues. Per the germline V gene, CDR1 is KGHSH and CDR2 is LQKENI. V lost 1 base to trimming and J lost 4 bases, with 13 bases between them. CDR3 sequence: CASSPQGEGSTEAFF. In DNA form, the CDR3 reads TGTGCCAGCTCACCACAGGGGGAGGGAAGCACTGAAGCTTTCTTT.

The rearrangement links TRBV5-1 to TRBJ1-2, with D possibly TRBD1 on 5 matching bases. Between the trimmed V and J ends, which lost 4 bases and 4 bases, there was a span of 8 bases. CDR1 and CDR2 from the germline V gene are SGHRS and YFSETQ. The CDR3 is 12 residues long. The chain's CDR3 is CASSEGSYGYTF. In DNA form, the CDR3 reads TGCGCCAGCAGCGAGGGGTCCTATGGCTACACCTTC.

The CDR3 DNA reads TGTGCCTGGGGACAGGGGGCGAAGACCCAGTACTTC. As protein: CAWGQGAKTQYF. The chain joins TRBV30 to TRBJ2-5; 11 nucleotides line up with TRBD1. Germline loops: CDR1 GTSNPN, CDR2 SVGIG (reference sequence). The CDR3 consists of 12 residues. V gave up 5 bases and J gave up 6 bases; unmatched junction bases: 2. The variable domain in full, completed from reference TRBV30 and TRBJ2-5, reads SQTIHQWPATLVQPVGSPLSLECTVEGTSNPNLYWYRQAAGRGLQLLFYSVGIGQISSEVPQNLSASRPQDRQFILSSKKLLLSDSGFYLCAWGQGAKTQYFGPGTRLLVL.

This clone occurred once. The chain employs TRBV5-4 and TRBJ1-1; D call uncertain. Trimming took off 10 bases at V and 2 bases at J, with 18 bases between the two ends. Germline V gene lookup returns CDR1 SGHNT and CDR2 YYREEE (reference sequence). The CDR3 totals 14 residues. CDR3 DNA: TGTGCCTGTTCTGTCCCCCCGGGAAACACTGAAGCTTTCTTT. Protein sequence: CACSVPPGNTEAFF. Complete variable domain (other parts from reference TRBV5-4 and TRBJ1-1): ETGVTQSPTHLIKTRGQQVTLRCSSQSGHNTVSWYQQALGQGPQFIFQYYREEENGRGNFPPRFSGLQFPNYSSELNVNALELDDSALYLCACSVPPGNTEAFFGQGTRLTVV.

The rearrangement uses TRBV19 and TRBJ2-7, with TRBD1 matching 7 bases. This CDR3 contains 18 residues. Germline V gene data show CDR1 as LNHDA and CDR2 as SQIVND (reference sequence). V dropped 2 bases and J dropped 2; count of bases not matched to a gene: 15. The CDR3 DNA reads as TGTGCCAGTAGTATAAATTCCGGGTCTGGGACAGTCACCTACGAGCAGTACTTC. Its translation: CASSINSGSGTVTYEQYF.

The chain has TRBV5-1 and TRBJ1-3, with D uncertain. The CDR3 is 14 residues long. The V end was cut by 6 bases, the J end by 2 bases, with 12 bases between. The germline V gene has CDR1 SGHRS and CDR2 YFSETQ. The CDR3 spells CASKAELAGNTIYF. The DNA for the CDR3 is TGCGCCAGCAAAGCGGAGCTAGCTGGAAACACCATATATTTT.